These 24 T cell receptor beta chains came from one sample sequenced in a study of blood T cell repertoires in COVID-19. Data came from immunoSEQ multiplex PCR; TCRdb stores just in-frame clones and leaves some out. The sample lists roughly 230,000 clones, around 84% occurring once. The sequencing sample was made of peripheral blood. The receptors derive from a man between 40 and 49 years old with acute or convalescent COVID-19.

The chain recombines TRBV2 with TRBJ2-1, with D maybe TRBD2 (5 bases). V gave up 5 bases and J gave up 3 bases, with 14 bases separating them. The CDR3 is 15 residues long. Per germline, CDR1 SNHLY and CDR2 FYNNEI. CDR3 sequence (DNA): TGTGCCAGCAGTTTCAGGACTTCTTTCTACAATGAGCAGTTCTTC. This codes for CASSFRTSFYNEQFF.

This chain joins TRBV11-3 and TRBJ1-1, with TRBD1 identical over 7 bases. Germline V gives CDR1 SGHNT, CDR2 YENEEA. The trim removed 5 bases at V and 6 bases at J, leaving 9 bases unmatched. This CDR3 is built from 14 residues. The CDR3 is CASSRTGDLAEAFF. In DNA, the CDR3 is TGTGCCAGCAGCCGAACAGGGGATTTGGCTGAAGCTTTCTTT.

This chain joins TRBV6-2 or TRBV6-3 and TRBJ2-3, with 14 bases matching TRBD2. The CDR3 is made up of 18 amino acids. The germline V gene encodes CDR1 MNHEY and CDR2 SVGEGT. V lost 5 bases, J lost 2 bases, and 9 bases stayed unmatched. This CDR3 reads CASSPGLAGGPSTDTQYF. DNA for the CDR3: TGTGCCAGCAGTCCAGGACTAGCGGGGGGACCTTCCACAGATACGCAGTATTTT.

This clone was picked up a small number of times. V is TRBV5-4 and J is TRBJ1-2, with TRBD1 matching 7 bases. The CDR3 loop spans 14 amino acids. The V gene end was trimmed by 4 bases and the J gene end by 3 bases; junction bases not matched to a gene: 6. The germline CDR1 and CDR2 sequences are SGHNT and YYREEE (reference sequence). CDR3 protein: CASSEGTAYYGYTF. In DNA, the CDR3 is TGTGCCAGCAGCGAAGGGACAGCCTACTATGGCTACACCTTC.

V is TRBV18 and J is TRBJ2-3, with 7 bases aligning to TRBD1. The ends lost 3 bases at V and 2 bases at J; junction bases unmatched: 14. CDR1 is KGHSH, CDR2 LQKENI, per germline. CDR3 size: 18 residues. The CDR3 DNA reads TGTGCCAGCTCACCGATTGCTTGGACAGGAGCGAACACAGATACGCAGTATTTT. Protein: CASSPIAWTGANTDTQYF.

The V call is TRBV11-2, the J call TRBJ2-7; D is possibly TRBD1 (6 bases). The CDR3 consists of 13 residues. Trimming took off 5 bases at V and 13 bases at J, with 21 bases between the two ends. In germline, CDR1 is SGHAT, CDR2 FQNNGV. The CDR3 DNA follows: TGTGCCAGCAGCCCTAGTACAGGGTTTCAGGGATACTTC. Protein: CASSPSTGFQGYF.

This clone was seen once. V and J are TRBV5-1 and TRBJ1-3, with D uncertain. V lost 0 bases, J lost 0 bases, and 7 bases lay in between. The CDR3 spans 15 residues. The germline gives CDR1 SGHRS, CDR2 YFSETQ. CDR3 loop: CASSLAGSSGNTIYF. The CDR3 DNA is TGCGCCAGCAGCTTGGCGGGGTCCTCTGGAAACACCATATATTTT.

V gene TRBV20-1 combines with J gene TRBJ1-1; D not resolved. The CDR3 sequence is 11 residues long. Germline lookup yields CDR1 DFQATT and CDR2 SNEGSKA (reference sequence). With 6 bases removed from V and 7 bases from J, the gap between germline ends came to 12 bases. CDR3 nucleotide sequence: TGCAGTGCCGGAGGGAAGATTGAAGCTTTCTTT. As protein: CSAGGKIEAFF.

CDR3 DNA sequence: TGTGCCAGCAGTTCACCCCGAGGAGGCGCTAACTATGGCTACACCTTC. The encoded protein is CASSSPRGGANYGYTF. The chain uses TRBV28 and TRBJ1-2; the D is unclear. The CDR3 is made up of 16 amino acids. Trimming stripped 4 bases from V and 0 bases from J, with 15 bases between. Per germline, CDR1 MDHEN and CDR2 SYDVKM.

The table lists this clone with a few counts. The CDR3 protein is CASSIGQSDSPLHF. The DNA for the CDR3 is TGTGCCAGTAGTATAGGTCAATCGGATTCACCCCTCCACTTT. The chain uses TRBV19 and TRBJ1-6; unclear D gene. V was trimmed by 1 base and J by 8 bases, leaving 9 bases between them. The germline V gene encodes CDR1 LNHDA and CDR2 SQIVND (reference sequence). The CDR3 spans 14 residues.

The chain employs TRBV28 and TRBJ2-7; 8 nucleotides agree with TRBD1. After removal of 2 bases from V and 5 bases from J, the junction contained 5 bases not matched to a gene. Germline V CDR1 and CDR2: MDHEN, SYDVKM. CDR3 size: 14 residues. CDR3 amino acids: CASSLGQGQNEQYF. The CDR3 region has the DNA TGTGCCAGCAGTTTAGGACAGGGCCAAAACGAGCAGTACTTC.

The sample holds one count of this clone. CDR3 in DNA: TGTGCCAGCAGCTTAGGAGGGACAGCCAACACTGAAGCTTTCTTT. Translated, it gives CASSLGGTANTEAFF. The chain combines TRBV11-3 with TRBJ1-1, with 7 bases fitting TRBD1. The CDR3 length is 15 residues. Trimming removed 1 base from V and 2 bases from J; junction bases left unmatched: 4. Germline V gene sequence: CDR1 SGHNT, CDR2 YENEEA.

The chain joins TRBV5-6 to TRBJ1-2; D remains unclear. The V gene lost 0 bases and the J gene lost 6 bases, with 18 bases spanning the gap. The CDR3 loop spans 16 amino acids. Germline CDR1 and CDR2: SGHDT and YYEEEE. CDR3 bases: TGTGCCAGCAGCTTGGTGGTGGCCAGAGGAATTAATGGCTACACCTTC. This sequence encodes CASSLVVARGINGYTF. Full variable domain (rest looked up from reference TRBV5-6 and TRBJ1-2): DAGVTQSPTHLIKTRGQQVTLRCSPKSGHDTVSWYQQALGQGPQFIFQYYEEEERQRGNFPDRFSGHQFPNYSSELNVNALLLGDSALYLCASSLVVARGINGYTFGSGTRLTVV.

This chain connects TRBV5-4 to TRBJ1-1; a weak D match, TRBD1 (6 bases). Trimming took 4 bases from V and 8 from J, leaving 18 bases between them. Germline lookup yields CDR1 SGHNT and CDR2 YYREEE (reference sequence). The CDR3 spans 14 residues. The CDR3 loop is CASSLNGGAREAFF. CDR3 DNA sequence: TGTGCCAGCAGCCTCAACGGGGGGGCGAGGGAAGCTTTCTTT.

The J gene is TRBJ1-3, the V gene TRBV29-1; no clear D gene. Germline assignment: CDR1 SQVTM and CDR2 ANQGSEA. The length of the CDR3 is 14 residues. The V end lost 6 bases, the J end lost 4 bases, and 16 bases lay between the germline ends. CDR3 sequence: CSVVGGWPGNTIYF. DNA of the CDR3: TGCAGCGTCGTGGGAGGGTGGCCGGGAAACACCATATATTTT. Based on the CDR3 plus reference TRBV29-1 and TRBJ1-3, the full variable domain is SAVISQKPSRDICQRGTSLTIQCQVDSQVTMMFWYRQQPGQSLTLIATANQGSEATYESGFVIDKFPISRPNLTFSTLTVSNMSPEDSSIYLCSVVGGWPGNTIYFGEGSWLTVV.

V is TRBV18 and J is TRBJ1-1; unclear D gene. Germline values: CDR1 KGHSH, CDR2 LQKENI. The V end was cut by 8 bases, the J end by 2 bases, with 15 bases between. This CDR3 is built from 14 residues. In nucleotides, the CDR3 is TGTGCCAGCACTCCCAACGTAGAAAACACTGAAGCTTTCTTT. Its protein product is CASTPNVENTEAFF.

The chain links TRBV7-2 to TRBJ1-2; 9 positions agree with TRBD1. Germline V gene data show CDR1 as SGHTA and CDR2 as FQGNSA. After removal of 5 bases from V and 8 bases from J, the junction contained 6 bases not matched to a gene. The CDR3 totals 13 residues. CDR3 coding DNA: TGTGCCAGCAGCGCGGGACAGGGCGGAGGCTACACCTTC. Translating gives CASSAGQGGGYTF. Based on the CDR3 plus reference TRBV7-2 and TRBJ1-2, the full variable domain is GAGVSQSPSNKVTEKGKDVELRCDPISGHTALYWYRQSLGQGLEFLIYFQGNSAPDKSGLPSDRFSAERTGGSVSTLTIQRTQQEDSAVYLCASSAGQGGGYTFGSGTRLTVV.

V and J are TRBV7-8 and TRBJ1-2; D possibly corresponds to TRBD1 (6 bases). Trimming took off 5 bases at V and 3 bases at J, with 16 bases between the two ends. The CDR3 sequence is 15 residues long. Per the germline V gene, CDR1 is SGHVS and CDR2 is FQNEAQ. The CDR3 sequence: CASSTRQDAYYGYTF. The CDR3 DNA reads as TGTGCCAGCAGCACCCGACAGGATGCTTACTATGGCTACACCTTC.

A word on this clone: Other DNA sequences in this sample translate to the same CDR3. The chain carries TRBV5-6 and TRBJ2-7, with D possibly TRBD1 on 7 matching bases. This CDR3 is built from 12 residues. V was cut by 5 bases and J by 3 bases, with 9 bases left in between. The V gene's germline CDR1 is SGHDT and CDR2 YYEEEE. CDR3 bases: TGTGCCAGCAGTCAGGGGGGCTACGAGCAGTACTTC. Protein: CASSQGGYEQYF.

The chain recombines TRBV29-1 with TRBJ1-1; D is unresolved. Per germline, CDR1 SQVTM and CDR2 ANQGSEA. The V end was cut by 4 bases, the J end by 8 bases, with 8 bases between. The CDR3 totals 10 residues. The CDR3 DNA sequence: TGCAGCGTTGGGGTGCGGGAAGCTTTCTTT. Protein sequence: CSVGVREAFF.

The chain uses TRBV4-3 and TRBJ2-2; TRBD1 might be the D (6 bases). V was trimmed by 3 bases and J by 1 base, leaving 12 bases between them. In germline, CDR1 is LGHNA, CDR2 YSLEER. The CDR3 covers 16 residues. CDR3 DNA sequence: TGCGCCAGCAGCCAGTATCCGGGACAGAACACCGGGGAGCTGTTTTTT. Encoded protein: CASSQYPGQNTGELFF.

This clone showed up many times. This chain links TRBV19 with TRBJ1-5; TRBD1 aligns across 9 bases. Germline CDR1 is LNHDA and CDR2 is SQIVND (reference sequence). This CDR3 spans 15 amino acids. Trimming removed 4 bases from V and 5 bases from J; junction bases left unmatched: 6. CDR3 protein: CASSSRTGGDQPQHF. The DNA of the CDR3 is TGTGCCAGTAGTAGTAGAACAGGGGGCGATCAGCCCCAGCATTTT.

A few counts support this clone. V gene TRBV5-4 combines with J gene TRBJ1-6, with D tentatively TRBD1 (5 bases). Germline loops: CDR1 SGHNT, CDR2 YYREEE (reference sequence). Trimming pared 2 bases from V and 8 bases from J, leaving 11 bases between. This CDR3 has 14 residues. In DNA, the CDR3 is TGTGCCAGCAGCTTCGACAGTTCCTATTCACCCCTCCACTTT. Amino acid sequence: CASSFDSSYSPLHF.

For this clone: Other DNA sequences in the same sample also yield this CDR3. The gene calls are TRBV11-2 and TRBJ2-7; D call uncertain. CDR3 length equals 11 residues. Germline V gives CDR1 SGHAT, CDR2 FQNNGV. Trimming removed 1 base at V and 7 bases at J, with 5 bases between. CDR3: CASSLALEQYF. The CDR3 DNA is TGTGCCAGCAGCTTAGCCCTAGAGCAGTACTTC.